This T cell receptor (beta chain) is drawn from a study of CD8+ T cells in alopecia areata. Treatment indicated: oral pan-JAK inhibitor, 5-10 mg twice daily. V lost 6 bases to trimming and J lost 2 bases, with 5 bases between them. CDR1 ENHRY and CDR2 SYGVKD come from the germline V gene. CDR3 length: 13 residues. Extracted from the samples, RNA was reverse transcribed into cDNA to serve as the sequencing template. Repertoires were generated with immunoSEQ multiplex PCR, while TCRdb's copy carries only in-frame clones and drops some. Counted here are some 200,000 clones, roughly 40% occurring once; the ten biggest clones make up over 2.5%.

The genes are TRBV10-3 and TRBJ2-6, with D possibly TRBD1 on 5 matching bases. Sequencing used CD4+ T cells sorted from blood, obtained at approximately week 36, from a patient treated with tofacitinib. This clonotype originated in a human donor with alopecia areata. In DNA, the CDR3 is TGTGCCATCAGGGGGCCTGGGGCCAACGTCCTGACTTTC. This sequence encodes CAIRGPGANVLTF.